Described below is a single TCR beta chain sequence and its context. Its antigen remains unidentified. The naive CD8 fraction comprised CD45RO-negative cells positively selected for CCR7 and excluded terminally differentiated effector memory CD45RA+ cells. This sample is part of a study of shared clonotypes between healthy human individuals. Whole-study results and caveats: Sequencing depth was expected to influence donor clonotype sharing. Naive CD4 clonotypes overlapped across a handful of donors at 4.5% to 5.5%. What limited the represented genetic and exposure-history diversity was the small number of donors.

A deep-level run was used for the assay. TCRdb's copy holds only in-frame clones and misses some; the assay was immunoSEQ multiplex PCR. This table holds about 2.1 million clones, roughly 93% found once. This CDR3 region has 14 residues. The germline V gene has CDR1 SGDLS and CDR2 YYNGEE. Deletions cut 4 bases from V and 5 bases from J, with 15 bases between. The source of this sequence is a man in his late teens or twenties in good health. Some clones in this sample may be carry-over from other donors' samples. The sample comprised naive CD8+ T cells from PBMCs. V usage is TRBV9 and J usage is TRBJ1-1; D is unclear. The CDR3 loop is CASSREGRGTEAFF. In DNA form, the CDR3 reads TGTGCCAGCAGCCGCGAAGGGAGAGGGACTGAAGCTTTCTTT.